Each of the 6 T cell receptor beta chains below was sequenced from the same sample in a study of tumor-infiltrating lymphocytes in primary liver carcinoma (TCRdb year 2017). Total RNA and DNA were co-extracted without cell sorting from 20-30 mg of bulk tissue using the AllPrep DNA/RNA mini kit. Sequencing was carried out with an Illumina HiSeq 2500. Using a constant-region primer and ProtoScript II reverse transcriptase, TCRbeta-specific cDNA was reverse-transcribed from around 500 ng total RNA. TCRbeta libraries were built with three nested multiplex PCR rounds, a slightly modified ARM-PCR procedure. Each of the first two PCR rounds ran for around 10 cycles using multiplex TRBV1-TRBV30 forward primers together with a Cbeta reverse primer. TCRdb redid the processing of the public reads, applying fastp at Q25 and MiXCR, and retained in-frame beta chains. Rows with one shared CDR3 protein collapse into an entry with the most common genes and DNA. The sample table lists about 20,000 distinct CDR3 sequences, 80% of them with a count of one. Of the sample, 35% to 45% falls within the top ten clones.

The sample comprised liver tumor tissue from sampling region 2. The sample's cell subset or site label is to be understood as: tumor region T2, inferior pole. Receptor source: a woman aged 25 to 45 with primary liver carcinoma and hepatitis B virus infection.

Remarks on this clonotype: The conserved phenylalanine or tryptophan normally closing the CDR3 is absent here, so this likely arose from a read error. The rearrangement uses TRBV29-1 and TRBJ2-7, with TRBD1 matching 9 bases. The CDR3 is 12 amino acids. CDR1 and CDR2 (germline): SQVTM, ANQGSEA. CDR3 amino acids: CNEGTGTYEQYL. DNA of the CDR3: TGCAACGAAGGGACAGGGACCTACGAGCAGTACTTA.

The rearrangement links TRBV4-3 to TRBJ2-7; 7 bases fit TRBD2. CDR3 length: 18 amino acids. Trimming at V came to 1 base and at J to 5 bases, leaving 17 bases not matched to a gene. CDR1 and CDR2 (germline): LGHNA, YSLEER. Here the CDR3 DNA reads TGCGCCAGCAGCCAAGCTGTAACGGGGGGTTACATTAGCCACGAGCAGTACTTC. Its translation is CASSQAVTGGYISHEQYF.

The V and J genes are TRBV6-1 and TRBJ2-4, with no clear D. The CDR3 runs to 17 residues. Deletions cut 3 bases from V and 2 bases from J, with 17 bases between. CDR1 is MNHNS and CDR2 is SASEGT in the germline V gene. CDR3 DNA: TGTGCCAGCAGTGACATCCACCCCGGTGGTCCCAAAAACATTCAGTACTTC. The encoded protein is CASSDIHPGGPKNIQYF.

As regards this clonotype: Since no conserved phenylalanine or tryptophan closes the CDR3, a read error is the likely cause. The V gene is TRBV6-5, the J gene TRBJ2-2; 8 positions agree with TRBD1. The CDR3 spans 15 residues. Germline V gene lookup returns CDR1 MNHEY and CDR2 SVGAGI. J was trimmed by 14 bases and V by 9 bases; bases with no gene match: 20. CDR3 DNA: TGTGCCAGGAGTCCGCGGACAGGGTTCACCGAGGAACTGTTTTTA. Amino acid sequence: CARSPRTGFTEELFL.

About this clonotype: One end of the junction fails to match germline, which may point to a read error. The chain couples TRBV28 to TRBJ2-5; 8 nucleotides line up with TRBD1. This CDR3 has 16 residues. Germline V CDR1 and CDR2: MDHEN, SYDVKM. In DNA, the CDR3 is TGTGCCAGCGGTTTACCCCGGACAGGGACAAAAGAGACCCAGTACTTC. Protein product: CASGLPRTGTKETQYF.

A note on this clonotype: At one of its ends the junction is not consistent with the germline gene, which may arise from a read error. This chain uses TRBV11-2 with TRBJ2-1; maybe TRBD1 (6 bases). The CDR3 contains 13 residues. The germline V gene encodes CDR1 SGHAT and CDR2 FQNNGV. CDR3 in DNA: TGTGCCGGCAGCTTAGAGCAGGGGTTTGAGCAGATCTTC. This codes for CAGSLEQGFEQIF.